Here is one TCR beta chain with its context. One end of the junction fails to match germline, which may point to a read error. The data are from a study of blood T cell repertoires in COVID-19. The CDR3 is 11 residues long. Measured with immunoSEQ multiplex PCR; TCRdb has only the in-frame clones, and not every one. Of roughly 100,000 clones listed, about 85% were seen once; the top ten hold around 5%. The chain carries TRBV12-3 or TRBV12-4 and TRBJ1-2; TRBD1 matches 8 bases. The TCR sequence derives from a woman aged 45-60 years with COVID-19, enrolled during active disease. The sample was peripheral blood. CDR3 residues: CASSQGAATRF. The CDR3 coding sequence is TGTGCCAGCAGTCAGGGGGCAGCTACCCGCTTC.